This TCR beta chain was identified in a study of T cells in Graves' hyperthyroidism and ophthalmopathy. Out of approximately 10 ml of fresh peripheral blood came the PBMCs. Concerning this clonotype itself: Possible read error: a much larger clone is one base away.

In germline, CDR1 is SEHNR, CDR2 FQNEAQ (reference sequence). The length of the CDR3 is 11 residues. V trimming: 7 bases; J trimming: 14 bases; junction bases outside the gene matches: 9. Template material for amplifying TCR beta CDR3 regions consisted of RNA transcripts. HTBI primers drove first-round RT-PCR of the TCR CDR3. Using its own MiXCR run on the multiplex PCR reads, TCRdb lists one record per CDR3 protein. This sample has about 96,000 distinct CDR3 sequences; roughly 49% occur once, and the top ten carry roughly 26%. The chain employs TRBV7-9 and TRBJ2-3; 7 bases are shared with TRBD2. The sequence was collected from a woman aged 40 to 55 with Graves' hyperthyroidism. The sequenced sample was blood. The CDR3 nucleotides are TGTGCCAGCAACACGGGAGGAGGCTTGTATTTT. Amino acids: CASNTGGGLYF.